A selection of T cell receptor beta chains follows, all from one sample in a study of low-dose radiotherapy and immunotherapy resistance in tumors. TCRdb re-called the reads through MiXCR, storing one row per CDR3 protein. The repertoire holds some 82,000 distinct CDR3 sequences, with 15% to 20% as singletons. Specimen: PBMCs, collected before treatment. These receptors were obtained from a male donor with prostate cancer. The CDR3 runs from the conserved cysteine through the conserved F or W. Each record gives: CDR3 length, D gene, V gene, clone size, J gene, CDR3 DNA, CDR3 protein. D genes are given only for firm matches. Size tells how often a clone was seen (once, few, many) or the class of an expanded clone, and some rows leave it out.

>15|-|TRBV27|-|TRBJ2-3
TGTGCCAGCAGTTTAATCGGGGGCACGGCAGATACGCAGTATTTT
CASSLIGGTADTQYF
>16|TRBD1|TRBV28|-|TRBJ2-5
TGTGCCAGCAGGGGTCCGGGACAGCAATCACAAGAGACCCAGTACTTC
CASRGPGQQSQETQYF
>15|TRBD2|TRBV4-2|many|TRBJ2-2
TGTGCCAGCAGCCTTAGCGGGAGATCCGCCGGGGAGCTGTTTTTT
CASSLSGRSAGELFF
>15|-|TRBV15|many|TRBJ1-5
TGTGCCACCAGCAGAGATCCAGGAAACAATCAGCCCCAGCATTTT
CATSRDPGNNQPQHF
>18|TRBD1|TRBV28|many|TRBJ2-6
TGTGCCAGCAGTTTAGCTGGACAGGGCCGGATCTGGGCCAACGTCCTGACTTTC
CASSLAGQGRIWANVLTF
>13|-|TRBV28|many|TRBJ1-2
TGTGCCAGCCGATTTGGATGGGTTGAGGGCTACACCTTC
CASRFGWVEGYTF
>16|-|TRBV6-1|many|TRBJ2-1
TGTGCCAGCAGTCCCCGGAGGACAAGTGCGGGCAATGAGCAGTTCTTC
CASSPRRTSAGNEQFF
>14|-|TRBV30|-|TRBJ2-6
TGTGCCCTTCGGAAGGGCTCTGGGGCCAACGTCCTGACTTTC
CALRKGSGANVLTF
>12|TRBD1|TRBV18|once|TRBJ2-7
TGTGCCAGCTCACCGACAGGGCCCGAGCAGTACTTC
CASSPTGPEQYF
>13|-|TRBV29-1|many|TRBJ2-5
TGCAGCGTTGGCCTGGACAGTCAAGAGACCCAGTACTTC
CSVGLDSQETQYF
>14|-|TRBV6-2/TRBV6-3|many|TRBJ2-1
TGTGCCAGCAGGATCGGACGGGGAACGGGTGAGCAGTTCTTC
CASRIGRGTGEQFF
>16|TRBD1|TRBV4-2|-|TRBJ1-6
TGTGCCAGCAGCCAAGAGACCGGGACAGGGGGCTCACCCCTCCACTTT
CASSQETGTGGSPLHF
>11|-|TRBV29-1|many|TRBJ2-5
TGCAGCGGGGGGCTCGTGGAGACCCAGTACTTC
CSGGLVETQYF
>14|-|TRBV10-1|once|TRBJ1-1
TGCGCCAGCAAAGAGGACAACCTGAACACTGAAGCTTTCTTT
CASKEDNLNTEAFF
>14|-|TRBV5-6|many|TRBJ1-5
TGTGCCAGCAGCCTTGGGACTAAAAATCAGCCCCAGCATTTT
CASSLGTKNQPQHF
>14|TRBD1|TRBV28|many|TRBJ1-1
TGTGCCAGCAGTTTGACAGGGGCGGTGACTGAAGCTTTCTTT
CASSLTGAVTEAFF
>19|TRBD2|TRBV3-1|many|TRBJ2-1
TGTGCCAGCAGCCAAGATCGACCCCTGGGAGCGGGAGGGTCCAAGGAGCAGTTCTTC
CASSQDRPLGAGGSKEQFF